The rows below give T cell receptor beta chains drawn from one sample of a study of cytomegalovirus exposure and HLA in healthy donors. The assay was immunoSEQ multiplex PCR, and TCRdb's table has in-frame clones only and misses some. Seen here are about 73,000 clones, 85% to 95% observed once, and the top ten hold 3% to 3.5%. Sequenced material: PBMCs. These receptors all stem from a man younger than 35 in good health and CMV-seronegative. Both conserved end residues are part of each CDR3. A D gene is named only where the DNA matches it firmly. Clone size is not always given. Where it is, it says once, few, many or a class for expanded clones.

TGTGCCAGCAGACAGGGGAGCTCCTACAATGAGCAGTTCTTC CASRQGSSYNEQFF TRBJ2-1 . TRBD1 TRBV28
TGTGCCAGCAGTTCCTCAGGGGGACCCAATCAGCCCCAGCATTTT CASSSSGGPNQPQHF TRBJ1-5 . TRBD1 TRBV6-6
TGTGCCAGCAGCCTGGCTACGGGGGTAGAGACCCAGTACTTC CASSLATGVETQYF TRBJ2-5 . . TRBV6-5
TGTGCCAGCAGTTCCCTCCAGTGGGGGGGGACCCAGTACTTC CASSSLQWGGTQYF TRBJ2-5 . TRBD2 TRBV7-2
TGTGCCAGCAGTATGACCGGCGGGACAGGGGATGAAAAACTGTTTTTT CASSMTGGTGDEKLFF TRBJ1-4 . TRBD1 TRBV27
TGTGCCAGCAGCTGGGGACAGGGAATGAACACTGAAGCTTTCTTT CASSWGQGMNTEAFF TRBJ1-1 once TRBD1 TRBV5-8
TGTGCCAGTAGTATGACCGCGACAGGGGCCGCAAACTATGGCTACACCTTC CASSMTATGAANYGYTF TRBJ1-2 . TRBD1 TRBV19
TGTGCCAGCAGGCGGGGGGCAGAGACCCAGTACTTC CASRRGAETQYF TRBJ2-5 . TRBD2 TRBV27
TGTGCCAGTAGTTCGGAATATGCAGGGATCGGCTACACCTTC CASSSEYAGIGYTF TRBJ1-2 once . TRBV19
TGTGCCAGCAGTTTCTCGGCTACGTGGACAGACGAAAATTCACCCCTCCACTTT CASSFSATWTDENSPLHF TRBJ1-6 . . TRBV27
TGTGCCAGTAGTATAGAGGACAGGGCGGGATACAATCAGCCCCAGCATTTT CASSIEDRAGYNQPQHF TRBJ1-5 . TRBD1 TRBV19
TGCGCCAGCAGCCAAACAGGGGGCCTCGAGACCCAGTACTTC CASSQTGGLETQYF TRBJ2-5 . TRBD1 TRBV4-1
TGTGCCAGCAGCTCGAACCCTCAGGCGGGGGCCGTCTATGGCTACACCTTC CASSSNPQAGAVYGYTF TRBJ1-2 . . TRBV5-4